A single sample gave rise to the 22 T cell receptor beta chains below, sequenced in a study of T cell responses to AZD1222 COVID-19 vaccine. TCRdb's copy holds only in-frame clones and misses some; the assay was immunoSEQ multiplex PCR. The sample carries some 280,000 clones, 94% recorded once. The sequenced sample was peripheral blood, obtained 28 days after the second AZD1222 dose. Receptors were obtained from an adult who received the AZD1222 COVID-19 vaccine.

J is TRBJ2-3 and V is TRBV5-1; no firm D call. V was trimmed by 1 base and J by 4 bases, leaving 10 bases between them. The CDR3 spans 14 residues. The germline V gene has CDR1 SGHRS and CDR2 YFSETQ. DNA of the CDR3: TGCGCCAGCAGCTTGAGGGCAAAGGCAGATACGCAGTATTTT. As protein: CASSLRAKADTQYF.

With regard to this clone: A read error may produce the germline difference seen at one junction end. Written as DNA, the CDR3 is TGCAGTGCTAGTGGAAATGGGCGGGTCTTC. Protein sequence: CSASGNGRVF. The chain employs TRBV20-1 and TRBJ2-1, with TRBD2 as a possible D gene (5 bases). This CDR3 spans 10 amino acids. Germline-derived CDR1 and CDR2 are DFQATT and SNEGSKA (reference sequence).

This chain links TRBV12-3 or TRBV12-4 with TRBJ2-2; D not certain. This CDR3 has 13 amino acids. Trimming stripped 1 base from V and 6 bases from J, with 6 bases between. CDR3: CASSLVGPGELFF. In DNA form, the CDR3 reads TGTGCCAGCAGTTTAGTAGGCCCCGGGGAGCTGTTTTTT.

V usage is TRBV12-3 or TRBV12-4 and J usage is TRBJ1-2; perhaps TRBD1 as D (5 bases). CDR3 length equals 13 residues. Trimming took off 1 base at V and 7 bases at J, with 10 bases between the two ends. In nucleotides, the CDR3 is TGTGCCAGCAGTTTAGGCAGGGCGTCTGGCTACACCTTC. Protein sequence: CASSLGRASGYTF.

This clone was picked up a small number of times. The gene calls are TRBV5-1 and TRBJ1-4, with D unclear. The CDR3 covers 13 residues. In germline, CDR1 is SGHRS, CDR2 YFSETQ. V was shortened by 0 bases and J by 8 bases, with 8 bases between the two germline ends. The CDR3 DNA reads as TGCGCCAGCAGCTTGGGAATAGGCGAAAAACTGTTTTTT. This gives the protein CASSLGIGEKLFF.

The V and J genes are TRBV29-1 and TRBJ1-2; tentative D call: TRBD1 (5 bases). The CDR3 contains 13 residues. CDR1 and CDR2 (germline): SQVTM, ANQGSEA. Trimming stripped 4 bases from V and 5 bases from J, with 14 bases between. CDR3 coding DNA: TGCAGCGTTGGGTTCGGGGGGGATTATGGCTACACCTTC. Its protein product is CSVGFGGDYGYTF.

The chain couples TRBV5-6 to TRBJ2-2; D is undetermined. The CDR3 length is 14 residues. V was clipped by 1 base and J by 6 bases, with 10 bases between them. Looked up from germline, CDR1 is SGHDT and CDR2 is YYEEEE. The CDR3 loop reads CASSLILGPGELFF. CDR3 DNA: TGTGCCAGCAGCTTGATCCTGGGCCCCGGGGAGCTGTTTTTT.

The chain couples TRBV3-1 (or the pseudogene TRBV3-2) to TRBJ1-1, with 9 bases aligning to TRBD1. CDR1 is LGHDT, CDR2 YNNKEL, per germline (reference sequence). V dropped 4 bases and J dropped 5; count of bases not matched to a gene: 8. This CDR3 has 15 amino acids. This CDR3 reads CASSLRRTGVTEAFF. The CDR3 nucleotides are TGTGCCAGCAGCCTCCGCCGGACAGGGGTTACTGAAGCTTTCTTT.

This clone was recorded once. The chain uses TRBV7-8 and TRBJ1-5; weak D call: TRBD1 (6 bases). The germline V and J ends were trimmed by 0 bases and 0 bases, with 18 bases remaining between them. Germline loops: CDR1 SGHVS, CDR2 FQNEAQ. The length of the CDR3 is 19 residues. The CDR3 DNA follows: TGTGCCAGCAGCTTAGCTCGGGCCACAGGGCATTATAGCAATCAGCCCCAGCATTTT. This sequence encodes CASSLARATGHYSNQPQHF. Supplemented by reference TRBV7-8 and TRBJ1-5, the full variable domain reads GAGVSQSPRYKVAKRGQDVALRCDPISGHVSLFWYQQALGQGPEFLTYFQNEAQLDKSGLPSDRFFAERPEGSVSTLKIQRTQQEDSAVYLCASSLARATGHYSNQPQHFGDGTRLSIL.

This chain links TRBV29-1 with TRBJ2-1; TRBD2 agrees at 7 bases. Germline CDR1 and CDR2: SQVTM and ANQGSEA. The CDR3 contains 12 residues. The V and J ends lost 6 bases and 4 bases, in that order; junction bases with no gene match: 3. The CDR3, as DNA: TGCAGCGTGGGGACTACTTACAATGAGCAGTTCTTC. Its protein product is CSVGTTYNEQFF.

The chain uses TRBV27 and TRBJ1-5; D is unclear. This CDR3 region has 15 residues. Germline lookup yields CDR1 MNHEY and CDR2 SMNVEV (reference sequence). Trimming took off 3 bases at V and 0 bases at J, with 9 bases between the two ends. Here the CDR3 DNA reads TGTGCCAGCAGTTTTGGTATATATAGCAATCAGCCCCAGCATTTT. Translating gives CASSFGIYSNQPQHF.

This rearrangement joins TRBV5-1 to TRBJ2-2; D is perhaps TRBD1 or TRBD2 (5 bases each). Germline V gene lookup returns CDR1 SGHRS and CDR2 YFSETQ. This CDR3 has 16 amino acids. Trimming shortened V by 4 bases and J by 0 bases, and 13 bases separated the two germline ends. DNA of the CDR3: TGCGCCAGCAGCGCCTCCGGGACGTCGAACACCGGGGAGCTGTTTTTT. As protein: CASSASGTSNTGELFF.

The chain couples TRBV28 to TRBJ1-4; TRBD1 is a possible D gene (6 bases). V was shortened by 8 bases and J by 11 bases, with 27 bases between the two germline ends. Looked up from germline, CDR1 is MDHEN and CDR2 is SYDVKM. This CDR3 comprises 16 residues. The CDR3 sequence: CASGGGTYFREGKLFF. The CDR3 nucleotides read TGTGCCAGCGGAGGGGGGACTTATTTTCGCGAGGGGAAACTGTTTTTT. Full variable domain (remainder filled in from reference TRBV28 and TRBJ1-4): DVKVTQSSRYLVKRTGEKVFLECVQDMDHENMFWYRQDPGLGLRLIYFSYDVKMKEKGDIPEGYSVSREKKERFSLILESASTNQTSMYLCASGGGTYFREGKLFFGSGTQLSVL.

A single count supports this clone. This rearrangement joins TRBV25-1 to TRBJ2-3, with D uncertain. Trimming took off 8 bases at V and 2 bases at J, with 17 bases between the two ends. The CDR3 has 15 residues. Germline V lookup: CDR1 MGHDK, CDR2 SYGVNS. DNA for the CDR3: TGTGCCAGCGGAGTGATAGGACGCAACACAGATACGCAGTATTTT. This translates into CASGVIGRNTDTQYF.

This chain uses TRBV12-3 or TRBV12-4 with TRBJ1-2, with D unclear. CDR3 length: 12 amino acids. V dropped 6 bases and J dropped 6 bases, with 11 bases sitting between them. CDR3 loop: CASSRVVDGYTF. CDR3 nucleotides: TGTGCCAGCAGCCGAGTCGTGGATGGCTACACCTTC.

The chain links TRBV6-2 or TRBV6-3 to TRBJ2-7, with D unclear. CDR1 and CDR2 (germline): MNHEY, SVGEGT. The V and J ends lost 1 base and 7 bases respectively, with 8 bases between them. This CDR3 spans 12 amino acids. The chain's CDR3 is CASSYFGKEQYF. The DNA for the CDR3 is TGTGCCAGCAGTTACTTTGGGAAGGAGCAGTACTTC.

J is TRBJ2-2 and V is TRBV11-3; D may be TRBD1 (6 bases). This CDR3 is 16 amino acids long. CDR1 is SGHNT and CDR2 is YENEEA in the germline V gene. V shed 3 bases and J shed 4 bases, with 15 bases lying between them. The CDR3, as DNA: TGTGCCAGCAGCTTTGGGGGCCCCCAGGGCACCGGGGAGCTGTTTTTT. Translated: CASSFGGPQGTGELFF.

The chain recombines TRBV2 with TRBJ2-3; 11 nucleotides align to TRBD2. Germline lookup yields CDR1 SNHLY and CDR2 FYNNEI. The trim removed 6 bases at V and 5 bases at J, leaving 1 base unmatched. The length of the CDR3 is 13 residues. The CDR3, as DNA: TGTGCCAGCAGGCTAGCGGGGGGAGATACGCAGTATTTT. As protein: CASRLAGGDTQYF.

This chain joins TRBV9 and TRBJ2-3; 12 bases fit TRBD2. V shed 4 bases and J 7 bases; nucleotides not matched to a gene: 7. Germline CDR1 is SGDLS and CDR2 is YYNGEE. This CDR3 has 15 amino acids. DNA of the CDR3: TGTGCCAGCAGCTCTAGCGGGAGGGACGGCAATACGCAGTATTTT. It translates to CASSSSGRDGNTQYF.

This clone has only a few counts. The J gene is TRBJ2-7, the V gene TRBV4-3; the D gene is possibly TRBD1 (5 bases). CDR1 and CDR2 (germline): LGHNA, YSLEER. The V end was cut by 1 base, the J end by 2 bases, with 12 bases between. CDR3 length: 15 residues. In DNA form, the CDR3 reads TGCGCCAGCAGCCAAGTCGACAGCGCGACCTACGAGCAGTACTTC. Its protein product is CASSQVDSATYEQYF.

The chain carries TRBV29-1 and TRBJ2-1, with D uncertain. The CDR3 has 15 amino acids. With 2 bases removed from V and 4 bases from J, the gap between germline ends came to 15 bases. CDR1 SQVTM and CDR2 ANQGSEA come from the germline V gene. The CDR3 here is CSVEPTGGLYNEQFF. CDR3 DNA: TGCAGCGTTGAACCGACGGGCGGTCTGTACAATGAGCAGTTCTTC.

This chain links TRBV7-2 with TRBJ1-5; tentative D call: TRBD1 (5 bases). CDR3 length: 15 residues. With 2 bases removed from V and 4 bases from J, the gap between germline ends came to 12 bases. In germline, CDR1 is SGHTA, CDR2 FQGNSA. CDR3 protein: CASSLIPGRNQPQHF. Written as DNA, the CDR3 is TGTGCCAGCAGCTTAATCCCAGGGCGTAATCAGCCCCAGCATTTT.